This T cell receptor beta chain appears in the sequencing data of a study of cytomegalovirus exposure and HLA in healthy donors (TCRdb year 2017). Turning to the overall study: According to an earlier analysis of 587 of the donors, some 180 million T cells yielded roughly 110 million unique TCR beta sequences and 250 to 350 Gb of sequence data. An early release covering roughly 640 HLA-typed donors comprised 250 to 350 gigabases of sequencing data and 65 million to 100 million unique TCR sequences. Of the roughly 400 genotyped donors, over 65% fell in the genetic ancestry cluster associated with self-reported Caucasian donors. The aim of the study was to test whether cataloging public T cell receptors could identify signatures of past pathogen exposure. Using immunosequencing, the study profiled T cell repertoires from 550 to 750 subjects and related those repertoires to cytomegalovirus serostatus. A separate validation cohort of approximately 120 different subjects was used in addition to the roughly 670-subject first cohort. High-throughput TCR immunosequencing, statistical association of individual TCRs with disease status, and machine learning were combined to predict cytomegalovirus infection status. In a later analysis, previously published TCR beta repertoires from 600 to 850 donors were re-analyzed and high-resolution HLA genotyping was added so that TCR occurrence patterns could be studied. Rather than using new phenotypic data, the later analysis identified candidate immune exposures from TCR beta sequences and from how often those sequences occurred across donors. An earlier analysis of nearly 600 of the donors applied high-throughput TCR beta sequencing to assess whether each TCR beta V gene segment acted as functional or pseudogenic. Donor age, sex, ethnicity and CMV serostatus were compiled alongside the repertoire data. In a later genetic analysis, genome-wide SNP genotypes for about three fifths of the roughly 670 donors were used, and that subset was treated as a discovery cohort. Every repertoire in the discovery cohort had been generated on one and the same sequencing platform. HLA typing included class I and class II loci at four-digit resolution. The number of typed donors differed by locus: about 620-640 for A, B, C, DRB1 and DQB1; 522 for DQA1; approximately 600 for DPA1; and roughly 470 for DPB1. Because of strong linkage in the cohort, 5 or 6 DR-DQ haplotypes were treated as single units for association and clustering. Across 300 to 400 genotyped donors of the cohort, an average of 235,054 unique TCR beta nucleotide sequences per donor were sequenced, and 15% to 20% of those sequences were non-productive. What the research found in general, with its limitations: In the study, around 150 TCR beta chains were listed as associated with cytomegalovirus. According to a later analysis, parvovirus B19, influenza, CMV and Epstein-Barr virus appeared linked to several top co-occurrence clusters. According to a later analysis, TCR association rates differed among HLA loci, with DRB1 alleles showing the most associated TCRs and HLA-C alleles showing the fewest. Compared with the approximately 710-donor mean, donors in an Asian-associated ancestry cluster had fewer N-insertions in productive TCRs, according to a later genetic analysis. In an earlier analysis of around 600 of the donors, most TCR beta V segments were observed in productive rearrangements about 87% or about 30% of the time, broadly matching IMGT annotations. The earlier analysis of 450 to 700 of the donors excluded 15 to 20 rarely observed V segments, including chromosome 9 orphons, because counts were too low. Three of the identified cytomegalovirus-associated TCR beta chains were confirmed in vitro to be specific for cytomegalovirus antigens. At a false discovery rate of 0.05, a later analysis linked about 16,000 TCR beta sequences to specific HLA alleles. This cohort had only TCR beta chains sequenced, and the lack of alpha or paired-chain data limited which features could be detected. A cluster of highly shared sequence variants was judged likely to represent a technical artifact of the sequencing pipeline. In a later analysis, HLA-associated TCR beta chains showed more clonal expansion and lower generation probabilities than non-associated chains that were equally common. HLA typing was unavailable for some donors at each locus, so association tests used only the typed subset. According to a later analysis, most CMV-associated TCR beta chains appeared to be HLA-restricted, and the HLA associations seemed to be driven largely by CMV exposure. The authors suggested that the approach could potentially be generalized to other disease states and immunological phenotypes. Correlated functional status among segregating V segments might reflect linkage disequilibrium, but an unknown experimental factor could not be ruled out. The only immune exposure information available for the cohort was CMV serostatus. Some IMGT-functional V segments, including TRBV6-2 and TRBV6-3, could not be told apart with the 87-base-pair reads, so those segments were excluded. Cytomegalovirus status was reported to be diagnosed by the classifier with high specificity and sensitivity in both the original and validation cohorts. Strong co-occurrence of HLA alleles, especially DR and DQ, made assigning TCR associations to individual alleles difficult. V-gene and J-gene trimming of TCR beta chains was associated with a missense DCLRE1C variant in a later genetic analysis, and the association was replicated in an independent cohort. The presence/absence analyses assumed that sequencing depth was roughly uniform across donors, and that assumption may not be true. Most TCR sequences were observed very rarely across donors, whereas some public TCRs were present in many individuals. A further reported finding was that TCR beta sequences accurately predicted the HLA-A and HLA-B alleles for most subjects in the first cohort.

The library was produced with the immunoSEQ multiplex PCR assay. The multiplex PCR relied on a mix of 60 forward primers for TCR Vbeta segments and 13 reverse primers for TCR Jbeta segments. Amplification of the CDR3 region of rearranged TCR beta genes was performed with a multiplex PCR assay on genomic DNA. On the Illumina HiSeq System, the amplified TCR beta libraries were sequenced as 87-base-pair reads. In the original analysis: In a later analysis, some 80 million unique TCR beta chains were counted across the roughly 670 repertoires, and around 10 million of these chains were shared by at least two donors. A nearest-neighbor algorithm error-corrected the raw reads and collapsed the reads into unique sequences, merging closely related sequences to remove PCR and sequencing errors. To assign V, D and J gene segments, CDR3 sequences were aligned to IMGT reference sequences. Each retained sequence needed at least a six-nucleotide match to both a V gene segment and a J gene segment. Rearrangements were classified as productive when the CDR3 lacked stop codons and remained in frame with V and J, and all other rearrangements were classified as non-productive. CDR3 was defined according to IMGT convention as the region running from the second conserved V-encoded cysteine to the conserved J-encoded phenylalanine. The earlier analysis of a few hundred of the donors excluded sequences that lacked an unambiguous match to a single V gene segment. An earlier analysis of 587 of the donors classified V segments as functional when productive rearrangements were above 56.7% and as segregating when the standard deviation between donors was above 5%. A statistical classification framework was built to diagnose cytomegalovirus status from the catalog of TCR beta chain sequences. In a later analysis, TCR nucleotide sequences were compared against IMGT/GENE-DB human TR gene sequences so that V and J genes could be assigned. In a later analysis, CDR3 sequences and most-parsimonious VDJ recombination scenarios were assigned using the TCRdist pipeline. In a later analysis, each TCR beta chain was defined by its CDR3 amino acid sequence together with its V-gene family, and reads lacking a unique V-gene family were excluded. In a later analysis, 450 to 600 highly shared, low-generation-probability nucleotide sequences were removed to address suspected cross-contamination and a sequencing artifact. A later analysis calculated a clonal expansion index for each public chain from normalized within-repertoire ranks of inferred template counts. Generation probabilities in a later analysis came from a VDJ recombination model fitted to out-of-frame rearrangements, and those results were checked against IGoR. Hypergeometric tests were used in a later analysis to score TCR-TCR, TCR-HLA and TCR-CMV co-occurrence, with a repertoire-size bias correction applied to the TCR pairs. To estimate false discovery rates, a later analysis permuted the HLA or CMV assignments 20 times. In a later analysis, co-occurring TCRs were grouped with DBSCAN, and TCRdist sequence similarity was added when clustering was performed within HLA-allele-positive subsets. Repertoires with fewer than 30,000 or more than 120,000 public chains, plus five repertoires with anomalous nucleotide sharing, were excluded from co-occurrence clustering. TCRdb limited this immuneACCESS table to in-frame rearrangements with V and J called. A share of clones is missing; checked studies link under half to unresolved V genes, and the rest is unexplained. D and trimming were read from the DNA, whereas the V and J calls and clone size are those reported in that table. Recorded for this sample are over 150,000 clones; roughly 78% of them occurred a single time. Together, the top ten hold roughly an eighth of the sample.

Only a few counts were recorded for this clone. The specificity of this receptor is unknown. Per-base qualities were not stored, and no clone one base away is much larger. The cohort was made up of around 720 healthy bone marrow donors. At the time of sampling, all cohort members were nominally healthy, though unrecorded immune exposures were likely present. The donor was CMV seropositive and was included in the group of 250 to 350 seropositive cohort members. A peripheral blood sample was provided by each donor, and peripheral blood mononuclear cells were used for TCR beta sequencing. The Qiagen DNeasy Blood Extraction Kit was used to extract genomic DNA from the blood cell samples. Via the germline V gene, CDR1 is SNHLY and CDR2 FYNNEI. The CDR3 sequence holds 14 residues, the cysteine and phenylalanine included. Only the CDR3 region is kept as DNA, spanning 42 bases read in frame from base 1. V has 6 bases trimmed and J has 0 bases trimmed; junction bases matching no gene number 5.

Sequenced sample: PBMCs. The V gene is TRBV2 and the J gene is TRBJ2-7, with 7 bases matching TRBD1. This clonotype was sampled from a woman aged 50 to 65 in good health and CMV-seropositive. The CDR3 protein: CASSSAGGSYEQYF. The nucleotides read TGTGCCAGCAGCTCGGCAGGGGGCTCCTACGAGCAGTACTTC.